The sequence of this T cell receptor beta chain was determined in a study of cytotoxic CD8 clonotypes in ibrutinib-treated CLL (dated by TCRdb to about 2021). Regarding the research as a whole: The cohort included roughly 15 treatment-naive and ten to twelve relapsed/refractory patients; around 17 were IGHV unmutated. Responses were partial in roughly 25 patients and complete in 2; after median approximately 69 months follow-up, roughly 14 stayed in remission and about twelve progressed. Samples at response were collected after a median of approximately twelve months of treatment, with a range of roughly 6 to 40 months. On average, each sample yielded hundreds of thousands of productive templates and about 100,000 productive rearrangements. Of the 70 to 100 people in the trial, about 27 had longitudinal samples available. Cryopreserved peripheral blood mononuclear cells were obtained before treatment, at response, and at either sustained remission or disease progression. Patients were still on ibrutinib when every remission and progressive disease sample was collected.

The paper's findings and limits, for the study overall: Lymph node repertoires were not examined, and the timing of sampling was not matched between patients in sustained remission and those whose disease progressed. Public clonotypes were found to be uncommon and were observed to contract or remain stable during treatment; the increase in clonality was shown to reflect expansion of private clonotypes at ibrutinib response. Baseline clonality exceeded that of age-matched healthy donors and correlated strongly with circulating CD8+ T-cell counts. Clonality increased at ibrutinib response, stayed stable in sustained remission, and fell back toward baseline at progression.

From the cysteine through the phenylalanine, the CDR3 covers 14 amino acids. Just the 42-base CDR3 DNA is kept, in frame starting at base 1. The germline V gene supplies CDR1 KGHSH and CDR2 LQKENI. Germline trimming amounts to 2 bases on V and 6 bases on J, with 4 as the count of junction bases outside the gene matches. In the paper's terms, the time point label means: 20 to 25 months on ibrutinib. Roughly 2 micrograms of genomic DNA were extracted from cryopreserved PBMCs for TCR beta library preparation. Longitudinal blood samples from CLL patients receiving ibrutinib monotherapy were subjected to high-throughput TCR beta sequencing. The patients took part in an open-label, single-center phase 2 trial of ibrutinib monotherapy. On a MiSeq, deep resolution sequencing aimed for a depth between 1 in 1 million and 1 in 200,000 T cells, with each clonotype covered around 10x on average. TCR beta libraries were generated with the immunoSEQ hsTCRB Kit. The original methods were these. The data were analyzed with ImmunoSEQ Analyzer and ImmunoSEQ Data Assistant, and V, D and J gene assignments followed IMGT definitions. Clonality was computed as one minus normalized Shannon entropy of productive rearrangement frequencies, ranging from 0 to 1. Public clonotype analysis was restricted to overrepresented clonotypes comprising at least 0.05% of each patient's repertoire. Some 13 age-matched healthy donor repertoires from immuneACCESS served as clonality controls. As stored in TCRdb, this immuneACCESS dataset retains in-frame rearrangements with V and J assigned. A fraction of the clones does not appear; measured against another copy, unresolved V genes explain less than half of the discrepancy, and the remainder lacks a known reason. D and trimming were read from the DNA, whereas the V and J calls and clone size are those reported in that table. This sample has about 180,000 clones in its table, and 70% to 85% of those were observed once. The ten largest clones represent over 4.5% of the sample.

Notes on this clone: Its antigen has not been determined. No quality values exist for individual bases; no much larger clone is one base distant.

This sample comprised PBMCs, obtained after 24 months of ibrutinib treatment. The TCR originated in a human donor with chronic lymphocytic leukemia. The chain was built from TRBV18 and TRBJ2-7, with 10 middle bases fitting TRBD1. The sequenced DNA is TGTGCCAGCTCACCAAGACAGGGGGCGATCGAGCAGTACTTC. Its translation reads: CASSPRQGAIEQYF.